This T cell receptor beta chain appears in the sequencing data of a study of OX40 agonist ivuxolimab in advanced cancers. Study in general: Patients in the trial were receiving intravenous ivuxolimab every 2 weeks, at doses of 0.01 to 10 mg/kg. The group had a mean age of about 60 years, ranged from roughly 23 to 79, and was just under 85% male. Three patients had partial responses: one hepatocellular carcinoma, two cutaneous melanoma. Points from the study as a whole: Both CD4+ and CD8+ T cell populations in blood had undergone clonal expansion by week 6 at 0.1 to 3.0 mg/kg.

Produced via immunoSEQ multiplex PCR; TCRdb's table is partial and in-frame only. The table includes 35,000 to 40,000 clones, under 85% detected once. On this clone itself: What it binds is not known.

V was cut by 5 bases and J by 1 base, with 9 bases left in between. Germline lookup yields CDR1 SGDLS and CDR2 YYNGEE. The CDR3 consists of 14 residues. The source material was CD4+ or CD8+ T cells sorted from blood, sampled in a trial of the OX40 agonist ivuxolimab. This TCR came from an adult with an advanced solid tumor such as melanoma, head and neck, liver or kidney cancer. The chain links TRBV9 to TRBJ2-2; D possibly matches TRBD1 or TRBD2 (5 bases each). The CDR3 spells CASRGTVNTGELFF. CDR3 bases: TGTGCCAGCAGGGGGACGGTGAACACCGGGGAGCTGTTTTTT. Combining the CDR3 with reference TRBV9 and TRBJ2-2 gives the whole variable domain DSGVTQTPKHLITATGQRVTLRCSPRSGDLSVYWYQQSLDQGLQFLIQYYNGEERAKGNILERFSAQQFPDLHSELNLSSLELGDSALYFCASRGTVNTGELFFGEGSRLTVL.